This TCR beta chain was profiled in a study of graft-versus-host responses after intestinal transplantation. As concerns this clone: No antigen is known for it.

The repertoire was sequenced with immunoSEQ multiplex PCR; TCRdb's copy has only in-frame clones and lacks some. The repertoire holds about 39,000 clones, with 85% to 95% as singletons. The germline V and J ends were trimmed by 3 bases and 4 bases, with 10 bases remaining between them. CDR1 and CDR2 (germline): SGHTA, FQGTGA. This CDR3 region has 14 residues. General study results and limits: Peak circulating GvH clone levels were associated with early post-transplant HvG declines.

V and J are TRBV7-3 and TRBJ1-3; D gene uncertain. The sequence was obtained from a human patient who received an intestinal transplant, so some T cells may come from the graft donor. Sequences were derived from PBMCs, sampled 700 to 750 days after intestinal transplantation. Here the CDR3 DNA reads TGTGCCAGCAGCTTGGGAGGGTGGGGAAACACCATATATTTT. This translates into CASSLGGWGNTIYF.